These 2 T cell receptor beta chains were all obtained from the same sample, sequenced in a study of blood T cell repertoires in COVID-19. The protocol was immunoSEQ multiplex PCR, while the TCRdb copy is restricted to in-frame clones and leaves out a portion. The repertoire includes hundreds of thousands of clones, 75% to 90% of them detected once, and under 6.5% sits in the top ten. Sequencing used peripheral blood. The receptors derive from a woman aged 50 to 60 with COVID-19, enrolled during active disease.

This clone was detected a few times. This chain uses TRBV4-2 with TRBJ1-5, with D perhaps matching TRBD1 (5 bases). V was cut by 4 bases and J by 3 bases, with 13 bases left in between. Germline CDR1 is LGHNA and CDR2 is YNFKEQ. CDR3 length: 15 amino acids. The CDR3 is CASSPNRQNNQPQHF. The CDR3 DNA sequence: TGTGCCAGCAGCCCTAACAGGCAGAACAATCAGCCCCAGCATTTT.

This clone occurred a few times. The V and J genes are TRBV7-3 and TRBJ1-1; D is perhaps TRBD1 (6 bases). Looked up from germline, CDR1 is SGHTA and CDR2 is FQGTGA. The V and J ends lost 4 bases and 5 bases respectively, with 17 bases between them. The CDR3 is 15 residues long. CDR3: CASSSYRVPETEAFF. The CDR3 nucleotides are TGTGCCAGCAGCTCGTACAGGGTTCCAGAGACTGAAGCTTTCTTT.